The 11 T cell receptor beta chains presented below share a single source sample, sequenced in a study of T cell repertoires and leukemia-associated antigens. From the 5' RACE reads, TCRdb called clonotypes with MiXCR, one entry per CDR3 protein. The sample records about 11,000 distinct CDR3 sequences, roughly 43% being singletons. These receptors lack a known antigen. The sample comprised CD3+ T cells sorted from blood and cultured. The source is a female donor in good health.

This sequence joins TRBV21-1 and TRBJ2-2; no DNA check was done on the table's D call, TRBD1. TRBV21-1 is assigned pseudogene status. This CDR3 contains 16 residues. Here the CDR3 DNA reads TGTGCCAGCACCGGCGGACAGAGAACGAACACCGGGGAGCTGTTTTTT. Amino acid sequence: CASTGGQRTNTGELFF.

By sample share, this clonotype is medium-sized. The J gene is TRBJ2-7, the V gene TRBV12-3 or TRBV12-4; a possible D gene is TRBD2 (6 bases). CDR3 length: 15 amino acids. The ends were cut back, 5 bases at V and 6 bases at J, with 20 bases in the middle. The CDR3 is CASSHRQAGLGEQYF. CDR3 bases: TGTGCCAGCAGTCACAGACAAGCGGGCCTCGGCGAGCAGTACTTC.

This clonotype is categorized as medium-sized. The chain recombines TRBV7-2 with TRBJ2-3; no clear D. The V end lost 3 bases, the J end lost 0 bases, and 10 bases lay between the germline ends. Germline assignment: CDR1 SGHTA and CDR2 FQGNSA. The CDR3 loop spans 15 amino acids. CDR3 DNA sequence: TGTGCCAGCAGCTTCCCGGGCCCAAGCACAGATACGCAGTATTTT. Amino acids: CASSFPGPSTDTQYF.

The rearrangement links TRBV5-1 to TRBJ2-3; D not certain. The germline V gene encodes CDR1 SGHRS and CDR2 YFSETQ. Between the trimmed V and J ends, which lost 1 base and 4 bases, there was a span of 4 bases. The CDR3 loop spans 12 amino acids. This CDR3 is CASSLWPDTQYF. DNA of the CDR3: TGCGCCAGCAGCTTGTGGCCAGATACGCAGTATTTT.

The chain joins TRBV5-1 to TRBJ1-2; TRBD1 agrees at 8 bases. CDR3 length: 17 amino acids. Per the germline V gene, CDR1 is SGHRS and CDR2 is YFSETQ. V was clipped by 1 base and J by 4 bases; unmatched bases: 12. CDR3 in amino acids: CASSLKSGDRLPYGYTF. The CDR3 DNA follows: TGCGCCAGCAGCTTGAAGTCCGGGGACAGGCTTCCCTATGGCTACACCTTC.

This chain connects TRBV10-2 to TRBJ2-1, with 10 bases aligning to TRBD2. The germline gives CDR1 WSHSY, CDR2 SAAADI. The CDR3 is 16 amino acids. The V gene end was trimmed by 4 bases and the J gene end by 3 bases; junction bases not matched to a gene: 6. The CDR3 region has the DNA TGCGCCAGCAGTGGCCAACTAGCGGGGAGCTACAATGAGCAGTTCTTC. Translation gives CASSGQLAGSYNEQFF.

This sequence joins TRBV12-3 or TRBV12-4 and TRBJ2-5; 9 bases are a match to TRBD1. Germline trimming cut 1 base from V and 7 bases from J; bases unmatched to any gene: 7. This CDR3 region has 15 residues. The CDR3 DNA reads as TGTGCCAGCAGTTTAGGAGGACAGGGGTGGGGGACCCAGTACTTC. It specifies CASSLGGQGWGTQYF.

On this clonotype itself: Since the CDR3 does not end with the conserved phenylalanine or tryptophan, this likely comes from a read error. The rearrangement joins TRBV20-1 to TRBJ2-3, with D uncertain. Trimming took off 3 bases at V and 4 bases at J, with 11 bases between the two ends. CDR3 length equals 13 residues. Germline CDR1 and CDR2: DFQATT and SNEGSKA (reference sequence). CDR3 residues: CSASPFYSDTQYL. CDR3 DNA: TGCAGTGCTAGCCCCTTCTACTCAGATACGCAGTATCTT.

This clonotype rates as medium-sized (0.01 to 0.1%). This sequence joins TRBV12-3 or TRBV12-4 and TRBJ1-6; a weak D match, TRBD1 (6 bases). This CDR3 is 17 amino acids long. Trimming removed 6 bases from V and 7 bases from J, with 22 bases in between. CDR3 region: CASSLQPTRGTNSPLHF. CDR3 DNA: TGTGCCAGCAGCCTACAACCGACCAGGGGAACCAATTCACCCCTCCACTTT.

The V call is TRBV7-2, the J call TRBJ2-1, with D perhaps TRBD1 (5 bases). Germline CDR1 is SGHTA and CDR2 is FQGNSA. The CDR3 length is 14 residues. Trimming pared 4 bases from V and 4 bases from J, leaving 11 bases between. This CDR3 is CASSSQGQYNEQFF. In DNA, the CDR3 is TGTGCCAGCAGCTCGCAGGGCCAATACAATGAGCAGTTCTTC.

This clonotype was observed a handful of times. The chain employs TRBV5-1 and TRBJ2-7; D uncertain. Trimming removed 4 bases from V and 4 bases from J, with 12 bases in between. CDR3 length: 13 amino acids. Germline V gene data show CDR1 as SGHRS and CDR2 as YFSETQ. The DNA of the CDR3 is TGCGCCAGCAGCCACGACAACCTATACGAGCAGTACTTC. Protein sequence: CASSHDNLYEQYF.